The 5 T cell receptor beta chains in this list originate from one sample, sequenced in a study of CXCR3-negative and CXCR3-positive naive CD8 T cells. Carrying UMI labels, the TRB cDNA libraries were prepared through 5' RACE. For each CDR3 protein, TCRdb gives one entry from its re-call of the 5' RACE reads, without DNA. The sample has about 130,000 distinct CDR3 sequences. The specimen was naive CXCR3- CD8+ T cells from blood. Subset of the sample: CD45RO-CCR7+CD27+CD95- naive CD8+ T cells lacking CXCR3 (TNR3-). These receptors all come from a human donor in good health. Some clones in this sample may be carry-over from other donors' samples.

V is TRBV29-1 and J is TRBJ1-2; the D call of TRBD1 rests on TCRdb alone, since no DNA is present to check it. This CDR3 has 14 residues. The germline gives CDR1 SQVTM, CDR2 ANQGSEA. The CDR3 protein is CSVNRQGPFDGYTF.

The chain links TRBV7-7 to TRBJ2-2; TCRdb designates TRBD2, a call that cannot be tested without DNA. The length of the CDR3 is 16 residues. Germline V gene data show CDR1 as SSHAT and CDR2 as FNYEAQ (reference sequence). CDR3 loop: CASSATSGGATGELFF.

The V call is TRBV5-4, the J call TRBJ1-6; TCRdb selects TRBD1, and the lack of DNA leaves this call unchecked. Germline V lookup: CDR1 SGHNT, CDR2 YYREEE (reference sequence). The length of the CDR3 is 15 residues. The chain's CDR3 is CASSVGGTENSPLHF.

The gene calls are TRBV7-9 and TRBJ2-7; TCRdb proposes TRBD2, but this gene call is untestable without DNA. The CDR3 loop spans 17 amino acids. The V gene's germline CDR1 is SEHNR and CDR2 FQNEAQ (reference sequence). The chain's CDR3 is CASSSRPRGVGTYEQYF.

CDR3 loop: CASSSQVVEQFF. The V gene is TRBV7-9, the J gene TRBJ2-1. The CDR3 is 12 amino acids. The germline V gene encodes CDR1 SEHNR and CDR2 FQNEAQ (reference sequence).